The clone carrying this T cell receptor (beta chain) has a single count. The antigen is not known. V was shortened by 4 bases and J by 2 bases, with 14 bases between the two germline ends. This CDR3 region has 15 residues. In germline, CDR1 is MNHNS, CDR2 SASEGT. This record belongs to a study of cytomegalovirus exposure and HLA in healthy donors. The study, taken as a whole, reports: In a later analysis, first-cohort TCR clusters were found to tend to co-occur in the approximately 120 validation repertoires. In vitro checks showed that a few CMV-associated chains really do target CMV antigens.

This table comes from immunoSEQ multiplex PCR, and its TCRdb copy is limited to in-frame clones, with some not included. The sample includes about 84,000 clones, roughly 93% of them seen just once. The V gene is TRBV6-1, the J gene TRBJ2-5; a possible D gene is TRBD2 (5 bases). The source is a man aged 30 to 39 in good health and CMV-seronegative. Source material: PBMCs. CDR3 DNA: TGTGCCAGCAGTGCCACGAGCGGACCTCAAGAGACCCAGTACTTC. Its protein is CASSATSGPQETQYF.